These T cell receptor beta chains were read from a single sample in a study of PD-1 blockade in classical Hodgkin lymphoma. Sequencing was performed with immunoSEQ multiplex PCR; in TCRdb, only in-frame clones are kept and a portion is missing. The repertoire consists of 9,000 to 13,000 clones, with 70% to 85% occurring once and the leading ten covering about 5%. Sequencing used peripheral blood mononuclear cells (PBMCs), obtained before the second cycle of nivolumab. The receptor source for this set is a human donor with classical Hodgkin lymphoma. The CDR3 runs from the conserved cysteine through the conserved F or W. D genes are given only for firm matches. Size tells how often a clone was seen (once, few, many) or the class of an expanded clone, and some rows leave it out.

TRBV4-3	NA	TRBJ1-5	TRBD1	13	TGCGCCAGCAGCCGGGACAGTAATCAGCCCCAGCATTTT	CASSRDSNQPQHF
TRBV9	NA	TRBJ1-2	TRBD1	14	TGTGCCACCCGGGACAGGGGGGCGACCTATGGCTACACCTTC	CATRDRGATYGYTF
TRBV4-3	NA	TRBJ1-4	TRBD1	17	TGCGCCAGCAGCCAAGACCCTGCCGGGACAGGGAACGAAAAACTGTTTTTT	CASSQDPAGTGNEKLFF
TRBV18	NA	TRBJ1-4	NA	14	TGTGCCAGCTCACCACTATCAGGACGGGAAAAACTGTTTTTT	CASSPLSGREKLFF
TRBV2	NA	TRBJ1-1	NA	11	TGTGCCAGTGGCTGGGGGACTGAAGCTTTCTTT	CASGWGTEAFF
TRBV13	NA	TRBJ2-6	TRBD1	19	TGTGCCAGCACCAGTGAGTCCGAGACAGGGATCTCTGGGGCCAACGTCCTGACTTTC	CASTSESETGISGANVLTF
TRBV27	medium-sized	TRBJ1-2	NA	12	TGTGCCAGCAGTCTGGGGGGTCATGGCTACACCTTC	CASSLGGHGYTF
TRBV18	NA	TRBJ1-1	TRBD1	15	TGTGCCAGCTCACAAGCCGGGACAGGGGATACTGAAGCTTTCTTT	CASSQAGTGDTEAFF
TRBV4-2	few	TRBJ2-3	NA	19	TGTGCCAGCAGCCAAGTCCCCTCGGACGGAGATTATCTCGGAGATACGCAGTATTTT	CASSQVPSDGDYLGDTQYF
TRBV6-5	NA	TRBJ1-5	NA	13	TGTGCCAGCAGTTACTCGGCCAATCAGCCCCAGCATTTT	CASSYSANQPQHF